This T cell receptor (beta chain) was captured in a study of blood T cell repertoires in COVID-19. On the study more broadly: Both acute and convalescent COVID-19 samples were obtained from the United States, Italy and Spain.

CDR3 length: 13 residues. The V gene lost 2 bases and the J gene lost 11 bases, with 15 bases spanning the gap. Looked up from germline, CDR1 is MGHRA and CDR2 is YSYEKL. Measured with immunoSEQ multiplex PCR; TCRdb has only the in-frame clones, and not every one. The table shows just under 350,000 clones, with about nine tenths occurring only once. The chain links TRBV4-1 to TRBJ1-1; D is undetermined. Sequences were obtained from peripheral blood. The origin of this receptor is a woman between 50 and 59 years old with COVID-19, enrolled during active disease. The CDR3 region is CASSQLEGAGAFF. The CDR3 nucleotides read TGCGCCAGCAGCCAACTGGAAGGAGCGGGGGCTTTCTTT.